Each of the 5 T cell receptor beta chains below was sequenced from the same sample in a study of technical replicates of blood from a handful of donors (dated 2017 in TCRdb). The protocol used for the library was the immunoSEQ multiplex PCR assay. Here the immuneACCESS table is served through TCRdb, limited to in-frame sequences with V and J called. Missing clones are a known gap in these copies; in checked studies unresolved V genes cover under half, and the rest lacks a known reason. The sample table holds approximately 58,000 clones, of which 70% to 90% were seen once. The ten largest clones add up to 5% to 6% of the sample. What was sequenced was PBMCs. These receptors all come from a human donor in good health. Some clones in this sample may be carry-over from other donors' samples.

This clone was recorded once. CDR3 loop: CASSLPGGGEAFF. Written as DNA, the CDR3 is TGTGCCAGCAGCTTACCGGGGGGCGGTGAAGCTTTCTTT. The chain employs TRBV7-2 and TRBJ1-1; D is possibly TRBD1 (6 bases). Trimming shortened V by 2 bases and J by 7 bases, and 11 bases separated the two germline ends. Germline-derived CDR1 and CDR2 are SGHTA and FQGNSA. This CDR3 has 13 amino acids.

The chain is built from TRBV19 and TRBJ1-4, with D perhaps matching TRBD1 (5 bases). The CDR3 length is 15 residues. V dropped 3 bases and J dropped 5 bases, with 13 bases sitting between them. Per germline, CDR1 LNHDA and CDR2 SQIVND (reference sequence). In DNA, the CDR3 is TGTGCCAGTAGTATGAGAGACGGGGGAAATGAAAAACTGTTTTTT. Amino acids: CASSMRDGGNEKLFF.

The rearrangement joins TRBV13 to TRBJ1-1; D unclear. Germline-derived CDR1 and CDR2 are PRHDT and FYEKMQ (reference sequence). Trimming pared 2 bases from V and 0 bases from J, leaving 10 bases between. CDR3 length: 15 amino acids. The CDR3, as DNA: TGTGCCAGCAGCTTACAAACAGCCTTGAACACTGAAGCTTTCTTT. Its protein product is CASSLQTALNTEAFF. Full variable domain (missing parts from reference TRBV13 and TRBJ1-1): AAGVIQSPRHLIKEKRETATLKCYPIPRHDTVYWYQQGPGQDPQFLISFYEKMQSDKGSIPDRFSAQQFSDYHSELNMSSLELGDSALYFCASSLQTALNTEAFFGQGTRLTVV.

CDR3 loop: CASSLLAGDTDTQYF. Written as DNA, the CDR3 is TGTGCCAGCAGCTTATTAGCGGGGGACACAGATACGCAGTATTTT. The chain couples TRBV13 to TRBJ2-3, with TRBD2 matching over 9 bases. CDR1 is PRHDT and CDR2 is FYEKMQ in the germline V gene (reference sequence). The CDR3 has 15 amino acids. Unmatched junction bases numbered 2, after V lost 2 bases and J lost 2 bases.

The chain combines TRBV7-2 with TRBJ2-1; 7 positions agree with TRBD1. The CDR3 has 16 residues. After removal of 5 bases from V and 1 base from J, the junction contained 8 bases not matched to a gene. CDR1 and CDR2 from the germline V gene are SGHTA and FQGNSA. The CDR3 here is CASSPPGTESYNEQFF. DNA of the CDR3: TGTGCCAGCAGCCCGCCAGGGACAGAATCCTACAATGAGCAGTTCTTC.